The sequence of this TCR beta chain was determined in a study of blood T cell repertoires in COVID-19. Across the whole study: Samples of COVID-19 (acute and convalescent) were obtained from the United States, Italy and Spain.

The germline V gene encodes CDR1 MNHEY and CDR2 SMNVEV (reference sequence). Trimming shortened V by 4 bases and J by 5 bases, and 9 bases separated the two germline ends. This CDR3 has 13 amino acids. Study processing details: Amplification from reference gene primers served as the basis for estimated nucleated cell counts. Sequenced by immunoSEQ multiplex PCR; TCRdb stores in-frame clones only, minus some. From that table come the V and J calls and clone size; the DNA was used to work out D and trimming. Of 150,000 to 200,000 clones in the sample, 65% to 85% were seen once. The chain links TRBV27 to TRBJ1-5; D possibly corresponds to TRBD1 (5 bases). This clonotype was sampled from a man aged 60-69 years with active or convalescent COVID-19. What was sequenced was peripheral blood. CDR3: CASSSKQDQPQHF. The CDR3 nucleotides are TGTGCCAGCAGTTCCAAACAGGATCAGCCCCAGCATTTT.